The clone carrying this T cell receptor beta chain has more than one count but fewer than ten. Antigen: not known. The data stem from a study of T cells after yellow fever vaccination. Across the study: Fractions of low cell number were prepared using SMART-Seq v4 Ultra Low Input. Study-level findings and limits: The CD4 and CD8 compartments had a small share of their clonotypes in common. Abundant clonotypes from the bulk population could have been carried over as contaminants into FACS-sorted repertoires.

A process of 5'RACE template switching, which added a universal primer site and UMIs, was used to make TCR cDNA. TCRdb ran MiXCR on the 5' RACE reads and lists one entry per CDR3 protein. The sample yields some 560,000 distinct CDR3 sequences, over 15% seen once. This clonotype was sampled from a man aged 25-45 years who received the YFV17D yellow fever vaccine. The sample was PBMCs, taken 15 days after the yellow fever booster vaccination.

The CDR3 is CASRGRETEAFF. The CDR3 nucleotides read TGCGCCAGCAGGGGGAGGGAGACTGAAGCTTTCTTT. This chain joins TRBV4-3 and TRBJ1-1; D is undetermined. This CDR3 contains 12 residues. V was shortened by 6 bases and J by 5 bases, with 10 bases between the two germline ends. CDR1 and CDR2 (germline): LGHNA, YSLEER.